Below, 13 T cell receptor beta chains from the same sample are listed, as sequenced in a study of T-cell memory formation after mild COVID-19. TCRdb called the 5' RACE reads again in MiXCR, with one record for every CDR3 protein. The sample shows about 560,000 distinct CDR3 sequences, approximately 15% of them seen only once. What was sequenced was PBMCs or a T cell subset sorted from them (not recorded which). The receptors here all came from an adult woman who had mild COVID-19 (a few samples of this study predate the infection). Cell type and time point are not known.

The V and J genes are TRBV12-3 or TRBV12-4 and TRBJ2-7; D unclear. Trimming left V 5 bases short and J 6 bases short, with 14 bases between. The length of the CDR3 is 13 residues. Here the CDR3 reads CASSPHFDGEQYF. The CDR3 nucleotides read TGTGCCAGCAGTCCCCATTTTGACGGCGAGCAGTACTTC.

The CDR3 region is CASSLRDFYGYTF. CDR3 nucleotide sequence: TGTGCCAGCAGCCTCCGGGACTTTTATGGCTACACCTTC. The rearrangement links TRBV5-4 to TRBJ1-2; tentatively, D is TRBD1 (5 bases). This CDR3 is built from 13 residues. V was clipped by 4 bases and J by 5 bases, with 12 bases between them. CDR1 and CDR2 (germline): SGHNT, YYREEE (reference sequence).

This clonotype has just a few counts. CDR3 loop: CASSQEPGETQYF. The CDR3 DNA sequence: TGTGCCAGCAGCCAAGAGCCTGGAGAGACCCAGTACTTC. The chain links TRBV4-2 to TRBJ2-5; D remains unclear. CDR1 and CDR2 (germline): LGHNA, YNFKEQ. Between the trimmed V and J ends, which lost 0 bases and 4 bases, there was a span of 6 bases. The CDR3 length is 13 residues.

In its sample, this clonotype was seen a few times. CDR3 nucleotides: TGTGCCAGCAGCCCAGCAGGGGGTCTTACAGATACGCAGTATTTT. The encoded protein is CASSPAGGLTDTQYF. The V call is TRBV11-3, the J call TRBJ2-3, with 7 bases lining up with TRBD1. CDR1 is SGHNT, CDR2 YENEEA, per germline. This CDR3 comprises 15 residues. Trimming took 5 bases from V and 3 from J; bases not matched to a gene: 8.

This clonotype was picked up a small number of times. The rearrangement uses TRBV7-6 and TRBJ2-7, with 9 bases fitting TRBD2. The V segment lost 6 bases and the J segment 3 bases; nucleotides outside the gene matches: 9. The germline CDR1 and CDR2 sequences are SGHVS and FNYEAQ. CDR3 length: 15 amino acids. CDR3 sequence: CASSHPGLAIYEQYF. In nucleotides, the CDR3 is TGTGCCAGCAGTCACCCGGGACTAGCTATCTACGAGCAGTACTTC.

This chain uses TRBV3-1 with TRBJ1-3; 8 nucleotides align to TRBD1. The length of the CDR3 is 13 residues. After removal of 7 bases from V and 8 bases from J, the junction contained 7 bases not matched to a gene. Germline values: CDR1 LGHDT, CDR2 YNNKEL (reference sequence). The CDR3 sequence is CASNRQGQDTIYF. Here the CDR3 DNA reads TGTGCCAGCAACCGACAGGGGCAGGACACCATATATTTT.

This clonotype was seen only a few times. The genes are TRBV20-1 and TRBJ2-4, with a possible D match to TRBD2 (6 bases). This CDR3 comprises 17 residues. The V end lost 5 bases, the J end lost 6 bases, and 26 bases lay between the germline ends. Looked up from germline, CDR1 is DFQATT and CDR2 is SNEGSKA (reference sequence). In DNA form, the CDR3 reads TGCAGTGCTCACCCGCTTGGAGCGGGCGAGGGCCCAAACATTCAGTACTTC. Its protein product is CSAHPLGAGEGPNIQYF.

This chain connects TRBV3-1 to TRBJ2-7, with 8 bases matching TRBD2. The V gene end was trimmed by 1 base and the J gene end by 3 bases; junction bases not matched to a gene: 5. This CDR3 has 15 residues. Looked up from germline, CDR1 is LGHDT and CDR2 is YNNKEL (reference sequence). The CDR3 bases are TGTGCCAGCAGCCAAGGTACTAGCGGATACTACGAGCAGTACTTC. Amino acid sequence: CASSQGTSGYYEQYF.

This clonotype was seen many times. V gene TRBV12-3 or TRBV12-4 combines with J gene TRBJ2-1; 11 bases align to TRBD1. The CDR3 extends over 15 amino acids. Trimming took 4 bases from V and 5 from J; bases not matched to a gene: 4. The CDR3 region is CASSSPGQGDNEQFF. The CDR3 DNA is TGTGCCAGCAGTTCCCCGGGACAGGGGGACAATGAGCAGTTCTTC.

The sample holds many counts of this clonotype. The rearrangement uses TRBV9 and TRBJ2-5; the D is unclear. CDR3 size: 14 residues. Germline values: CDR1 SGDLS, CDR2 YYNGEE. Trimming took 0 bases from V and 2 from J, leaving 8 bases between them. The CDR3 is CASSVGVQQETQYF. CDR3 DNA: TGTGCCAGCAGCGTAGGTGTCCAACAAGAGACCCAGTACTTC.

This clonotype was picked up many times. The gene calls are TRBV6-5 and TRBJ2-2; 10 bases agree with TRBD1. The V and J ends lost 6 bases and 4 bases, in that order; junction bases with no gene match: 5. The CDR3 length is 15 residues. CDR1 is MNHEY and CDR2 is SVGAGI in the germline V gene. The CDR3 loop is CASSRDRGGTGELFF. The CDR3 region has the DNA TGTGCCAGCAGCCGGGACAGGGGAGGCACCGGGGAGCTGTTTTTT.

V usage is TRBV12-3 or TRBV12-4 and J usage is TRBJ1-5; 9 bases fit TRBD1. There are 16 residues in the CDR3. V lost 6 bases and J lost 0; bases outside the gene matches: 6. CDR3 in DNA: TGTGCCAGCAGGGACAGGACAGGGGATAGCAATCAGCCCCAGCATTTT. Encoded protein: CASRDRTGDSNQPQHF.

The chain couples TRBV7-6 to TRBJ1-3; D is uncertain. CDR3 length: 14 residues. CDR1 is SGHVS and CDR2 is FNYEAQ in the germline V gene. V was shortened by 1 base and J by 4 bases, with 8 bases between the two germline ends. CDR3 coding DNA: TGTGCCAGCAGCTTAGAGGTTGGGGGAAACACCATATATTTT. This codes for CASSLEVGGNTIYF. Based on the CDR3 plus reference TRBV7-6 and TRBJ1-3, the full variable domain is GAGVSQSPRYKVTKRGQDVALRCDPISGHVSLYWYRQALGQGPEFLTYFNYEAQQDKSGLPNDRFSAERPEGSISTLTIQRTEQRDSAMYRCASSLEVGGNTIYFGEGSWLTVV.